The 18 T cell receptor beta chains in this list originate from one sample, sequenced in a study of tumor-infiltrating lymphocytes in glioblastoma multiforme. Multiple V-beta primers and a C-beta primer amplified TCRB from RNA. TCRdb re-called the multiplex PCR reads through MiXCR, storing one row per CDR3 protein. The data contain about 32,000 distinct CDR3 sequences, 50% to 75% of them singletons. Input material: brain tumor tissue. These receptor sequences come from a male donor with glioblastoma.

With respect to this clonotype: A read error may produce the germline difference seen at one junction end. The J gene is TRBJ2-1, the V gene TRBV11-2, with unresolved D. Germline CDR1 SGHAT, CDR2 FQNNGV. The CDR3 is 14 amino acids. CDR3 sequence (DNA): TGTGCCAACAGCTTAGAATCTGGGTGGGATGAGCAGTTCTTC. Translated: CANSLESGWDEQFF. Supplemented by reference TRBV11-2 and TRBJ2-1, the full variable domain reads EAGVAQSPRYKIIEKRQSVAFWCNPISGHATLYWYQQILGQGPKLLIQFQNNGVVDDSQLPKDRFSAERLKGVDSTLKIQPAKLEDSAVYLCANSLESGWDEQFFGPGTRLTVL.

By its share, this clonotype is medium-sized. J is TRBJ2-5 and V is TRBV29-1, with D unresolved. The CDR3 consists of 15 residues. V lost 0 bases, J lost 0 bases, and 11 bases lay in between. Per the germline V gene, CDR1 is SQVTM and CDR2 is ANQGSEA. CDR3 sequence reads: CSVEEHSRHQETQYF. CDR3 DNA sequence: TGCAGCGTTGAAGAGCACAGCCGCCACCAAGAGACCCAGTACTTC.

This chain connects TRBV7-9 to TRBJ1-1; D unclear. The V gene's germline CDR1 is SEHNR and CDR2 FQNEAQ (reference sequence). CDR3 length equals 14 residues. V shed 2 bases and J shed 10 bases, with 17 bases lying between them. CDR3 amino acids: CASSLPLGPSVAFF. The DNA for the CDR3 is TGTGCCAGCAGCTTACCCCTGGGCCCCTCTGTAGCTTTCTTT.

This clonotype has a count of ten or more. The chain carries TRBV30 and TRBJ2-1, with TRBD2 identical over 12 bases. There are 15 residues in the CDR3. CDR1 GTSNPN and CDR2 SVGIG come from the germline V gene (reference sequence). Unmatched junction bases numbered 9, after V lost 5 bases and J lost 7 bases. The CDR3 sequence is CAWDMTSGSRNEQFF. In nucleotides, the CDR3 is TGTGCCTGGGATATGACTAGCGGGAGTAGGAATGAGCAGTTCTTC.

This clonotype was found a few times. The CDR3 ends on some other residue instead of the conserved phenylalanine or tryptophan, so this is likely a read error. It is unclear where the CDR3 begins or ends on the DNA, so no DNA is shown, and the CDR3 is as TCRdb lists it. The chain couples TRBV6-5 to TRBJ2-5; TRBD1, the table's D call, was not compared with the DNA. Germline CDR1 reads MNHEY; CDR2 reads SVGAGI. The CDR3 is made up of 14 amino acids, end residues included. CDR3 protein: CASNPGRPGETQYI.

A word on this clonotype: Germline is not matched at one junction end, which may reflect a read error. This chain connects TRBV2 to TRBJ2-5; possible D gene TRBD2, 6 bases. The CDR3 contains 16 residues. CDR1 and CDR2 (germline): SNHLY, FYNNEI. CDR3 in amino acids: CSSSELRGIGQETQYF. DNA of the CDR3: TGTTCCAGCAGTGAATTACGGGGGATAGGCCAAGAGACCCAGTATTTC. Based on the CDR3 plus reference TRBV2 and TRBJ2-5, the full variable domain is EPEVTQTPSHQVTQMGQEVILRCVPISNHLYFYWYRQILGQKVEFLVSFYNNEISEKSEIFDDQFSVERPDGSNFTLKIRSTKLEDSAMYFCSSSELRGIGQETQYFGPGTRLLVL.

This clonotype was counted many times. CDR3 in DNA: TGTGCCAGCAGGGGGCATAGCAATCAGCCCCAGCATTTT. This gives the protein CASRGHSNQPQHF. This chain links TRBV6-5 with TRBJ1-5, with D possibly being TRBD1 (5 bases). Between the trimmed V and J ends, which lost 6 bases and 0 bases, there was a span of 6 bases. Germline CDR1 is MNHEY and CDR2 is SVGAGI. This CDR3 contains 13 residues.

By frequency in the sample, this clonotype is medium-sized (0.01 to 0.1%). The rearrangement joins TRBV12-3 or TRBV12-4 to TRBJ2-5; a weak D match, TRBD2 (5 bases). V lost 3 bases and J 5 bases, leaving 16 bases between the germline ends. CDR3 size: 15 residues. CDR3 protein: CASSLMVRTGETQYF. The CDR3 coding sequence is TGTGCCAGCAGTTTGATGGTCAGGACGGGGGAGACCCAGTACTTC.

The chain has TRBV14 and TRBJ2-6; D remains ambiguous. Germline CDR1 SGHDN, CDR2 FVKESK. The ends were cut back, 7 bases at V and 1 base at J, with 5 bases in the middle. This CDR3 has 13 residues. For the CDR3, the DNA is TGTGCCAGCACAGGATCTGGGGCCAACGTCCTGACTTTC. Encoded protein: CASTGSGANVLTF.

V and J are TRBV11-2 and TRBJ2-1, with D perhaps matching TRBD1 (6 bases). CDR1 and CDR2 (germline): SGHAT, FQNNGV. V was trimmed by 3 bases and J by 7 bases, leaving 10 bases between them. This CDR3 contains 13 residues. The CDR3 region is CASSLARGNEQFF. CDR3 bases: TGTGCCAGCAGCTTGGCAAGGGGGAATGAGCAGTTCTTC.

This clonotype was detected only once. Sequence at one end of the junction differs from germline and may be a read error. V usage is TRBV29-1 and J usage is TRBJ2-1; TRBD1 aligns across 7 bases. Germline lookup yields CDR1 SQVTM and CDR2 ANQGSEA. The CDR3 totals 13 residues. The CDR3 region is CSLWTGSYNEQFF. The CDR3 DNA reads as TGCAGTCTCTGGACAGGCTCCTACAATGAGCAGTTTTTC.

This clonotype is a singleton in its sample. Mismatch with germline at one junction end may stem from a read error. The rearrangement links TRBV4-1 to TRBJ2-3; no firm D call. The CDR3 extends over 15 amino acids. Germline lookup yields CDR1 MGHRA and CDR2 YSYEKL. CDR3 coding DNA: TGCACCAGCAACCAAGACCCCGTTAGCACAGATACGCAGTATTTT. This sequence encodes CTSNQDPVSTDTQYF.

This clonotype was seen many times. This chain links TRBV4-1 with TRBJ2-3; tentatively, D is TRBD1 or TRBD2 (5 bases each). The CDR3 contains 14 residues. Per the germline V gene, CDR1 is MGHRA and CDR2 is YSYEKL. Deletions cut 1 base from V and 1 base from J, with 6 bases between. The CDR3 sequence: CASSQAGRTDTQYF. Here the CDR3 DNA reads TGCGCCAGCAGCCAAGCGGGACGCACAGATACGCAGTATTTT.

This clonotype was detected many times. The CDR3 DNA is TGTGCCAGCAGCTCCAGGGGTCAAATGGGTGAAGCTTTCTTT. Residues: CASSSRGQMGEAFF. This chain connects TRBV5-5 to TRBJ1-1; the D gene is possibly TRBD1 (6 bases). This CDR3 comprises 14 residues. The germline CDR1 and CDR2 sequences are SGHKS and YYEKEE (reference sequence). Between the trimmed V and J ends, which lost 3 bases and 7 bases, there was a span of 16 bases.

This clonotype is categorized as medium-sized (0.01 to 0.1%). This chain links TRBV11-2 with TRBJ2-1; 9 nucleotides match TRBD2. Germline CDR1 SGHAT, CDR2 FQNNGV. CDR3 length: 14 residues. V dropped 5 bases and J dropped 8; count of bases not matched to a gene: 7. The CDR3 nucleotides are TGTGCCAGCAGCCTCCAAATAGCGGGAGATGAGCAGTTCTTC. The encoded protein is CASSLQIAGDEQFF.

This clonotype was observed at least ten times. This sequence may be a read error, since a much larger clone differs from it by one base. The rearrangement links TRBV11-2 to TRBJ2-2, with 13 bases aligning to TRBD2. The CDR3 has 17 residues. Germline loops: CDR1 SGHAT, CDR2 FQNNGV. The CDR3 coding sequence is TGTGCCAGCAGCTCACAACTAGCGGGAGGGAACACCGGGGAGCTGTCTTTT. Translated: CASSSQLAGGNTGELSF.

This clonotype was observed a handful of times. The CDR3 region has the DNA TGTGCCAGCAGCTTGAGCTGGAGTGGGGACAATGAGCAGTTCTTC. Its translation is CASSLSWSGDNEQFF. This sequence joins TRBV5-5 and TRBJ2-1; D unresolved. Germline CDR1 is SGHKS and CDR2 is YYEKEE (reference sequence). Trimming stripped 1 base from V and 5 bases from J, with 13 bases between. The CDR3 is made up of 15 amino acids.

Note on this clonotype: The CDR3 does not end in the conserved phenylalanine or tryptophan, so this is likely a read error. The CDR3 region is CSASLGGSISGTQYI. CDR3 bases: TGCAGTGCTAGCTTGGGAGGGAGTATTAGTGGGACCCAGTACATC. V and J are TRBV20-1 and TRBJ2-5; 7 bases fit TRBD2. The V segment lost 3 bases and the J segment 7 bases; nucleotides outside the gene matches: 14. This CDR3 comprises 15 residues. Germline CDR1 and CDR2: DFQATT and SNEGSKA (reference sequence).